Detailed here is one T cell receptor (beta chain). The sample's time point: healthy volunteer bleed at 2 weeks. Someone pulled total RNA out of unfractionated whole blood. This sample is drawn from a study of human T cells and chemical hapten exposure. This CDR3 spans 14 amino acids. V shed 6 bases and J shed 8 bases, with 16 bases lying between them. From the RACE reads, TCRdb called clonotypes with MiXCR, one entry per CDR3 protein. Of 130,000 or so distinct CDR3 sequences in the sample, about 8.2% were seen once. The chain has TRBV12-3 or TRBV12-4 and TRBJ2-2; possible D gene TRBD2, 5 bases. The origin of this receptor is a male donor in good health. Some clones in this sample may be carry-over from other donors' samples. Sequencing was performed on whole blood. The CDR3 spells CASSRPTTFGELFF. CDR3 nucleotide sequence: TGTGCCAGCAGCCGCCCGACTACCTTTGGGGAGCTGTTTTTT.